The T cell receptor (beta chain) described here comes from a study of blood T cell repertoires in COVID-19 (dated by TCRdb to about 2020). With respect to the entire study: Samples covering the acute and convalescent phases of COVID-19 were provided by collaborators in the United States, Italy and Spain. The prospective study material was composed of cDNA or gDNA derived from T cells, B-cell-depleted T cells, or PBMCs. Deeply sampled blood TCRbeta repertoires from subjects exposed to, actively infected with, or recovered from COVID-19 were included in the dataset. The repertoires were made available in a free public database intended to serve as a resource for research on the immune response to SARS-CoV-2. The samples were drawn from the first 160 participants of the ongoing ImmuneRACE study and from 1,254 subjects provided by 6 global collaborators. A de-identified subject ID, COVID-19 status, age in years and sex were almost always included in the sample metadata. HLA class I and class II types, where available, came from metadata supplied by the sample provider rather than from assay-based typing.

TCRbeta CDR3 regions were amplified from genomic DNA by means of the immunoSEQ Assay, a bias-controlled multiplex PCR. Per the authors' processing: The number of nucleated cells in each sample was estimated by amplification of reference gene primers within the assay. To quantify the absolute abundance of each unique TCRbeta CDR3 rearrangement, sequence reads were collapsed and filtered. Productive Simpson clonality was computed per sample as the square root of Simpson's diversity index over productive rearrangements. The source is immuneACCESS, and TCRdb retained only in-frame sequences with V and J called. Part of the clones is not carried over; for the studies checked, unresolved V genes explain less than half of this, and the remainder is unexplained. V and J calls and clone size are given by that table; D and trimming were obtained from the DNA. This sample lists tens of thousands of clones; 89% were detected once. The leading ten clones occupy approximately 28% of the sample.

Each collaborating institution followed its own protocols to collect whole blood in K2EDTA tubes. Collaborator samples were shipped for TCRbeta analysis as frozen whole blood, isolated PBMCs, or DNA extracted from either sample type. From the cysteine up to the valine, the CDR3 has a length of 9 residues. Only the CDR3 part of the read is kept: 27 bases, read in frame from the first base. The germline V gene sets CDR1 to SGHRS and CDR2 to YFSETQ. About this clone: There is no known antigen for this receptor. No much larger clone is present one base from it, and per-base qualities are unavailable.

What the research found in general, with its limitations: The amount of clinical and demographic metadata varied by source and participant and was provided uncurated.

The TCR sequence derives from a woman at least 80 years old with acute or convalescent COVID-19. Specimen: peripheral blood. The chain uses TRBV5-1 and TRBJ2-7; 7 bases in the junction line up with TRBD1. The sequenced DNA: TGCGCCAGCAGCCACTCGGACAGGGTC. Its product reads: CASSHSDRV.